In its sample, the clone carrying this T cell receptor (beta chain) was seen a few times. The antigen is not known. The record originates from a study of T-cell memory formation after mild COVID-19. About the research overall: The two donors had largely donor-specific TCR clusters. Study observations and caveats: CD4+ clones that contracted lay mainly in CM and EM; CD8+ ones lay in EMRA. Clones contracting over day 15 to 85 were CD4/CD8 balanced, with later expanders leaning CD4+. The pre-infection memory compartment contained some responding clones, suggesting cross-reactive memory joined.

TCRdb processed the 5' RACE reads anew with MiXCR; each CDR3 protein has one entry. The repertoire holds over 130,000 distinct CDR3 sequences, with 13% to 15% as singletons. This TCR came from an adult woman who had mild COVID-19 (a few samples of this study predate the infection). Cell type and time point are not known. Material: PBMCs or a T cell subset sorted from them (not recorded which).

Here the CDR3 reads CASSLYHGGHTGELFF. The CDR3 DNA follows: TGTGCCAGCAGTCTTTACCACGGGGGACACACCGGGGAGCTGTTTTTT. The rearrangement uses TRBV2 and TRBJ2-2; D may be TRBD2 (6 bases). In germline, CDR1 is SNHLY, CDR2 FYNNEI. CDR3 length equals 16 residues. V lost 5 bases, J lost 3 bases, and 16 bases lay in between.